One and the same sample provided the 2 T cell receptor beta chains below, sequenced in a study of blood T cell repertoires in COVID-19. Assay used: immunoSEQ multiplex PCR; TCRdb lists only in-frame clones, some missing. The table lists 140,000 to 150,000 clones, more than 75% of them singletons. Sequenced input: peripheral blood. Receptors originate from a man in his sixties with acute or convalescent COVID-19.

This clone has more than one count but fewer than ten. The gene calls are TRBV6-5 and TRBJ1-5, with 7 positions matching TRBD1. The CDR3 is 14 amino acids. J gave up 7 bases and V 6 bases, and 9 bases lay outside the gene matches. Germline CDR1 and CDR2: MNHEY and SVGAGI. The DNA of the CDR3 is TGTGCCAGCAGCAGACAGGGAGGAGGGCAGCCCCAGCATTTT. Amino acid sequence: CASSRQGGGQPQHF.

The chain is built from TRBV18 and TRBJ1-4; tentatively, D is TRBD1 (5 bases). This CDR3 is built from 14 residues. Trimming pared 4 bases from V and 8 bases from J, leaving 14 bases between. The germline V gene has CDR1 KGHSH and CDR2 LQKENI. The CDR3 DNA follows: TGTGCCAGCTCACGTATGAAGGGGATGGAAAAACTGTTTTTT. Translation gives CASSRMKGMEKLFF.